These 32 T cell receptor beta chains originate from one sample sequenced in a study of T-cell memory formation after mild COVID-19. In TCRdb, the 5' RACE reads were re-called with MiXCR into one record per CDR3 protein. The table lists under 250,000 distinct CDR3 sequences, about 11% of them singletons. The source material was PBMCs or a T cell subset sorted from them (not recorded which). The source is a man aged 18-30 years who had mild COVID-19 (a few samples of this study predate the infection). Cell type and time point are not known.

In its sample, this clonotype was seen a few times. V gene TRBV4-3 combines with J gene TRBJ2-7, with D perhaps being TRBD1 or TRBD2 (5 bases each). The V gene lost 4 bases and the J gene lost 0 bases, with 16 bases spanning the gap. The CDR3 is 16 amino acids. Per germline, CDR1 LGHNA and CDR2 YSLEER. The CDR3 region is CASSPGTQRSSYEQYF. In DNA form, the CDR3 reads TGCGCCAGCAGCCCCGGGACGCAAAGGAGCTCCTACGAGCAGTACTTC.

This clonotype was picked up many times. The CDR3, as DNA: TGTGCCAGCAGTTATTTGAGGGTGTCAGGGAATAATTCACCCCTCCACTTT. Translation gives CASSYLRVSGNNSPLHF. V is TRBV6-6 and J is TRBJ1-6; perhaps TRBD1 as D (5 bases). CDR1 MNHNY and CDR2 SVGAGI come from the germline V gene (reference sequence). Trimming cost V 3 bases and J 5 bases, with 17 bases left between them. The CDR3 contains 17 residues.

This clonotype appeared a few times. The rearrangement uses TRBV7-3 and TRBJ1-1; unclear D gene. The germline gives CDR1 SGHTA, CDR2 FQGTGA. This CDR3 region has 15 residues. The V end lost 1 base, the J end lost 0 bases, and 9 bases lay between the germline ends. Here the CDR3 reads CASSLIPGMNTEAFF. CDR3 DNA: TGTGCCAGCAGCTTAATTCCGGGCATGAACACTGAAGCTTTCTTT. Full variable domain (outside the CDR3, taken from reference TRBV7-3 and TRBJ1-1): GAGVSQTPSNKVTEKGKYVELRCDPISGHTALYWYRQSLGQGPEFLIYFQGTGAADDSGLPNDRFFAVRPEGSVSTLKIQRTERGDSAVYLCASSLIPGMNTEAFFGQGTRLTVV.

Many counts were recorded for this clonotype. This chain uses TRBV11-2 with TRBJ1-1; D remains unclear. CDR1 and CDR2 (germline): SGHAT, FQNNGV. V lost 3 bases and J 1 base, leaving 6 bases between the germline ends. The CDR3 consists of 13 residues. CDR3 in amino acids: CASSFGENTEAFF. DNA of the CDR3: TGTGCCAGCAGCTTTGGGGAGAACACTGAAGCTTTCTTT.

V is TRBV18 and J is TRBJ2-7; TRBD2 matches at 8 bases. The CDR3 runs to 14 residues. Germline V CDR1 and CDR2: KGHSH, LQKENI. V lost 3 bases and J lost 2; bases outside the gene matches: 3. The CDR3 DNA sequence: TGTGCCAGCTCACCCGGAGCGGGGGCCTACGAGCAGTACGTC. It specifies CASSPGAGAYEQYV.

The chain has TRBV29-1 and TRBJ2-5; a weak D match, TRBD1 (5 bases). The CDR3 is 13 residues long. Deletions cut 3 bases from V and 4 bases from J, with 12 bases between. Germline CDR1 and CDR2: SQVTM and ANQGSEA. As DNA, the CDR3 is TGCAGCGTTGAGCTCAGGGCCGGAGAGACCCAGTACTTC. Amino acid sequence: CSVELRAGETQYF.

This chain uses TRBV5-1 with TRBJ2-3; no reliable D call. The V gene's germline CDR1 is SGHRS and CDR2 YFSETQ. Trimming left V 2 bases short and J 0 bases short, with 7 bases between. The CDR3 runs to 14 residues. CDR3 coding DNA: TGCGCCAGCAGCTTCTGGCAGAGCACAGATACGCAGTATTTT. Translation gives CASSFWQSTDTQYF.

This rearrangement joins TRBV25-1 to TRBJ2-3; 7 bases match TRBD2. The CDR3 is made up of 15 amino acids. Germline V gives CDR1 MGHDK, CDR2 SYGVNS. The trim removed 6 bases at V and 0 bases at J, leaving 6 bases unmatched. In nucleotides, the CDR3 is TGTGCCAGCAGCGGAAGCGGGGTGAGCACAGATACGCAGTATTTT. This translates into CASSGSGVSTDTQYF.

This clonotype has more than one count but fewer than ten. The V call is TRBV5-6, the J call TRBJ2-5; 8 bases line up with TRBD1. Germline V gives CDR1 SGHDT, CDR2 YYEEEE. The length of the CDR3 is 15 residues. V trimming: 0 bases; J trimming: 3 bases; junction bases outside the gene matches: 4. CDR3 sequence (DNA): TGTGCCAGCAGCTTGGTGGACAGGGTGGAAGAGACCCAGTACTTC. It specifies CASSLVDRVEETQYF.

This clonotype was picked up a small number of times. V and J are TRBV6-5 and TRBJ1-1; tentatively, D is TRBD1 (6 bases). Trimming removed 6 bases at V and 4 bases at J, with 12 bases between. CDR3 size: 13 residues. The V gene's germline CDR1 is MNHEY and CDR2 SVGAGI. The CDR3 loop is CASRKGGSTEAFF. CDR3 DNA: TGTGCCAGCAGAAAGGGGGGGAGCACTGAAGCTTTCTTT.

A few counts support this clonotype. The chain couples TRBV6-1 to TRBJ1-2, with 12 bases identical to TRBD1. Trimming at V came to 7 bases and at J to 3 bases, leaving 6 bases not matched to a gene. The germline V gene encodes CDR1 MNHNS and CDR2 SASEGT. The CDR3 extends over 15 amino acids. CDR3 amino acids: CASTPGQGAHYGYTF. The CDR3 DNA reads as TGTGCCAGCACCCCGGGACAGGGGGCGCACTATGGCTACACCTTC.

This clonotype was seen ten or more times. The rearrangement links TRBV5-1 to TRBJ2-2; TRBD1 is a possible D gene (5 bases). This CDR3 comprises 16 residues. Trimming shortened V by 0 bases and J by 1 base, and 10 bases separated the two germline ends. Germline V gene data show CDR1 as SGHRS and CDR2 as YFSETQ. DNA of the CDR3: TGCGCCAGCAGCTTGGCAGCAGGGCTGAACACCGGGGAGCTGTTTTTT. Translation: CASSLAAGLNTGELFF.

The table lists this clonotype with a count of one. The J gene is TRBJ2-5, the V gene TRBV6-2 or TRBV6-3, with 13 bases aligning to TRBD2. Germline loops: CDR1 MNHEY, CDR2 SVGEGT. There are 15 residues in the CDR3. V was clipped by 6 bases and J by 4 bases; unmatched bases: 5. For the CDR3, the DNA is TGTGCCAGCAGGGTACTAGCGGGGGGGCCAGAGACCCAGTACTTC. This codes for CASRVLAGGPETQYF.

V is TRBV5-5 and J is TRBJ1-4; TRBD1 matches at 9 bases. This CDR3 has 13 residues. V lost 5 bases to trimming and J lost 8 bases; unmatched junction nucleotides: 4. Germline values: CDR1 SGHKS, CDR2 YYEKEE (reference sequence). This CDR3 reads CASRPGTGEKLFF. The CDR3 nucleotides are TGTGCCAGCAGGCCCGGGACAGGGGAAAAACTGTTTTTT.

V and J are TRBV7-8 and TRBJ2-3; the match to TRBD1 covers 9 bases. Unmatched junction bases numbered 5, after V lost 5 bases and J lost 5 bases. CDR3 length equals 14 residues. Germline CDR1 reads SGHVS; CDR2 reads FQNEAQ. The CDR3 loop reads CASSRTGVRDTQYF. Written as DNA, the CDR3 is TGTGCCAGCAGCCGGACAGGGGTCAGAGATACGCAGTATTTT.

The rearrangement uses TRBV2 and TRBJ1-4; D is unresolved. Trimming took 7 bases from V and 8 from J, leaving 14 bases between them. The CDR3 is made up of 13 amino acids. In germline, CDR1 is SNHLY, CDR2 FYNNEI. CDR3 protein: CASNLEAREKLFF. The DNA of the CDR3 is TGTGCCAGCAATCTGGAGGCGCGGGAAAAACTGTTTTTT.

This clonotype was counted only a few times. The chain recombines TRBV20-1 with TRBJ1-2; D is undetermined. The CDR3 length is 12 residues. Germline V gives CDR1 DFQATT, CDR2 SNEGSKA (reference sequence). The V end lost 2 bases, the J end lost 2 bases, and 6 bases lay between the germline ends. The CDR3 sequence: CSARSENYGYTF. CDR3 coding DNA: TGCAGTGCTAGATCGGAGAACTATGGCTACACCTTC.

This clonotype was observed a few times. The rearrangement links TRBV28 to TRBJ2-1; 7 bases are a match to TRBD1. Trimming at V came to 7 bases and at J to 8 bases, leaving 11 bases not matched to a gene. The CDR3 length is 14 residues. CDR1 and CDR2 from the germline V gene are MDHEN and SYDVKM. The CDR3 region is CASTRTGVGHEQFF. The DNA of the CDR3 is TGTGCCAGCACCCGTACAGGGGTGGGGCATGAGCAGTTCTTC.

The chain recombines TRBV7-8 with TRBJ2-3; D is unresolved. The V end lost 1 base, the J end lost 5 bases, and 16 bases lay between the germline ends. This CDR3 has 16 residues. Germline V gene data show CDR1 as SGHVS and CDR2 as FQNEAQ. The CDR3 DNA follows: TGTGCCAGCAGCTTAGTCCGGGTTGGCCTTGGAGATACGCAGTATTTT. As protein: CASSLVRVGLGDTQYF.

This clonotype was counted only a few times. The chain recombines TRBV15 with TRBJ2-6; D possibly corresponds to TRBD2 (5 bases). Germline V gene data show CDR1 as LNHNV and CDR2 as YYDKDF (reference sequence). This CDR3 has 15 residues. V dropped 1 base and J dropped 2 bases, with 6 bases sitting between them. The CDR3, as DNA: TGTGCCACCAGCAGAGCGGGAACTGGGGCCAACGTCCTGACTTTC. It encodes CATSRAGTGANVLTF.

This clonotype was found a few times. The rearrangement links TRBV14 to TRBJ1-1, with D possibly TRBD1 on 6 matching bases. Germline V lookup: CDR1 SGHDN, CDR2 FVKESK. V was pared by 4 bases and J by 4 bases, with 19 bases between. The CDR3 sequence is 16 residues long. The CDR3 nucleotides read TGTGCCAGCAGCCCCTCCACAGGGTTAATAAGCACTGAAGCTTTCTTT. Encoded protein: CASSPSTGLISTEAFF.

This clonotype was recorded a few times. The V call is TRBV20-1, the J call TRBJ2-4, with D perhaps TRBD1 (6 bases). The V end was cut by 4 bases, the J end by 2 bases, with 15 bases between. The length of the CDR3 is 15 residues. CDR1 and CDR2 (germline): DFQATT, SNEGSKA (reference sequence). CDR3 coding DNA: TGCAGTGCTAAAGGGCCCAGGGGACCCAAAAACATTCAGTACTTC. This encodes CSAKGPRGPKNIQYF.

This clonotype has more than one count but fewer than ten. The genes are TRBV4-3 and TRBJ2-3; 7 bases line up with TRBD2. CDR1 is LGHNA and CDR2 is YSLEER in the germline V gene. The CDR3 is 14 residues long. Unmatched junction bases numbered 7, after V lost 4 bases and J lost 6 bases. The CDR3 bases are TGCGCCAGCAGCCGGGGGGGTGTTAGGGATACGCAGTATTTT. Its protein is CASSRGGVRDTQYF.

A few counts support this clonotype. This sequence joins TRBV7-2 and TRBJ2-5; D assignment may be TRBD1 or TRBD2 (5 bases each). Trimming took 1 base from V and 4 from J, leaving 10 bases between them. The CDR3 length is 14 residues. Germline V gives CDR1 SGHTA, CDR2 FQGNSA. This CDR3 reads CASSLGGSPETQYF. As DNA, the CDR3 is TGTGCCAGCAGCTTAGGGGGGTCCCCAGAGACCCAGTACTTC.

This clonotype occurred many times. The rearrangement links TRBV20-1 to TRBJ2-3; D unclear. This CDR3 region has 12 residues. CDR1 and CDR2 from the germline V gene are DFQATT and SNEGSKA (reference sequence). The V and J ends lost 6 bases and 2 bases respectively, with 9 bases between them. CDR3 protein: CSAEQVTDTQYF. For the CDR3, the DNA is TGCAGTGCAGAGCAGGTCACAGATACGCAGTATTTT.

This clonotype was recorded a few times. This CDR3 reads CASSPKGGYGNQPQHF. The CDR3 DNA is TGTGCCAGCAGCCCGAAAGGGGGCTATGGCAATCAGCCCCAGCATTTT. The V and J genes are TRBV6-5 and TRBJ1-5, with 7 bases identical to TRBD1. Germline CDR1 is MNHEY and CDR2 is SVGAGI. V shed 6 bases, J shed 2 bases, and the junction held 10 bases outside the gene matches. This CDR3 region has 16 residues.

The CDR3 sequence: CATLPGFNTEAFF. The CDR3, as DNA: TGTGCCACCCTCCCTGGGTTCAACACTGAAGCTTTCTTT. The chain employs TRBV15 and TRBJ1-1; D is unresolved. This CDR3 is built from 13 residues. Germline loops: CDR1 LNHNV, CDR2 YYDKDF (reference sequence). Trimming cost V 8 bases and J 2 bases, with 12 bases left between them.

V is TRBV28 and J is TRBJ2-3; either TRBD1 or TRBD2 may supply D (5 bases each). The CDR3 runs to 16 residues. Germline V gene lookup returns CDR1 MDHEN and CDR2 SYDVKM. Between the trimmed V and J ends, which lost 7 bases and 1 base, there was a span of 18 bases. CDR3 region: CASNSPQGVGTDTQYF. Written as DNA, the CDR3 is TGTGCCAGCAACTCCCCGCAGGGAGTGGGCACAGATACGCAGTATTTT.

The table lists this clonotype with many counts. J is TRBJ1-1 and V is TRBV24-1; D is undetermined. The CDR3 is 13 residues long. The ends were cut back, 4 bases at V and 5 bases at J, with 10 bases in the middle. Germline V CDR1 and CDR2: KGHDR, SFDVKD. The CDR3 loop reads CATSEPGGTEAFF. In DNA, the CDR3 is TGTGCCACCAGTGAGCCAGGAGGGACTGAAGCTTTCTTT.

J is TRBJ2-2 and V is TRBV18; weak D call: TRBD1 (6 bases). The CDR3 covers 15 residues. Trimming removed 5 bases at V and 5 bases at J, with 15 bases between. Germline lookup yields CDR1 KGHSH and CDR2 LQKENI. The CDR3 bases are TGTGCCAGCTCATTAAGGACGAGGGGGACCGGGGAGCTGTTTTTT. Translation gives CASSLRTRGTGELFF.

This clonotype was observed a handful of times. The chain has TRBV20-1 and TRBJ2-3, with D hard to call. CDR1 is DFQATT, CDR2 SNEGSKA, per germline (reference sequence). The CDR3 has 14 residues. Trimming removed 0 bases at V and 6 bases at J, with 13 bases between. Here the CDR3 reads CSARDFPGLDTQYF. CDR3 sequence (DNA): TGCAGTGCTAGAGATTTTCCAGGCTTGGATACGCAGTATTTT.

J is TRBJ2-1 and V is TRBV7-9; D is ambiguous. Germline-derived CDR1 and CDR2 are SEHNR and FQNEAQ (reference sequence). This CDR3 has 18 residues. V was clipped by 2 bases and J by 0 bases, with 17 bases between them. CDR3 sequence (DNA): TGTGCCAGCAGCTTACGGCTAGTCTGGAGCAGCTCCTACAATGAGCAGTTCTTC. This gives the protein CASSLRLVWSSSYNEQFF.